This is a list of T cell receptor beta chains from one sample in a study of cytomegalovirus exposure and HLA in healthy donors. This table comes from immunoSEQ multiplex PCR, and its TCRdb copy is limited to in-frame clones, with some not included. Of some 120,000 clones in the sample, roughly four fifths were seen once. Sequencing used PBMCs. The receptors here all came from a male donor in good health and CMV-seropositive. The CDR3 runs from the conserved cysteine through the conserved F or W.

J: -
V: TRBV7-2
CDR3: CASSFATSSYEQYF

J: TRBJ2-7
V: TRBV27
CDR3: CASSFRKGAYEQYF

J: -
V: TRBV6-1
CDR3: CASSKTGGSYEQYF

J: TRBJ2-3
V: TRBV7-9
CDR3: CASSGRVRTDTQYF

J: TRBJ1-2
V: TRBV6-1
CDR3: CASTGTDNRGYGYTF

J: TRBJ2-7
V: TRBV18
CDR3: CASSPGTGNYEQYF

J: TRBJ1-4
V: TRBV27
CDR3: CASSLSSPGKPTNEKLFF

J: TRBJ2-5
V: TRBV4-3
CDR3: CASSQAQGAGTQYF

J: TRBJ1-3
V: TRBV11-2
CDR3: CASSPISGNTIYF

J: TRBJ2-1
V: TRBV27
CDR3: CASGRGRYNEQFF

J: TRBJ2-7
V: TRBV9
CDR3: CASSVVDSGIYEQYF

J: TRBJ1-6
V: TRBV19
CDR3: CASNGGRGTNSPLHF

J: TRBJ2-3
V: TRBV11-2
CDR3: CASSLSGTSTDTQYF

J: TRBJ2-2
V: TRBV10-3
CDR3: CAISSSGNTGELFF

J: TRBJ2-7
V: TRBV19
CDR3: CASSIRTGEGAQYF

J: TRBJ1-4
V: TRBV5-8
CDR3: CASSSPETAFRMSVGKLFF

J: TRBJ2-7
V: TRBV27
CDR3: CASSSVGGDSYEQYF

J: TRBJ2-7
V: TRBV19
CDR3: CASSPLRRDYEQYF

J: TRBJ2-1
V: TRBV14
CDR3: CASSQDVGGGSSYNEQFF

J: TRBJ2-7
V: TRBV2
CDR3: CASRVAFYEQYF

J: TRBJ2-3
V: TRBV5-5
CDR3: CASSLVPSVSTDTQYF

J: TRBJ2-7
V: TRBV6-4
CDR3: CASSVLPLQEESYEQYF

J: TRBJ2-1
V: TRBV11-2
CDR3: CASSLEGLGEQFF

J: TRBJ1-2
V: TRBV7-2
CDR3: CASSPLQGLLYGYTF

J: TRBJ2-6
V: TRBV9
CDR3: CASSVARGQGAGANVLTF

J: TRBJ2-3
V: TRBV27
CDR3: CASSRAGTDTQYF

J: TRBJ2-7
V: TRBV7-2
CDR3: CASRTSGRAGEQYF

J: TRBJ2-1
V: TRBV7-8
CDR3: CASSLVGTGFYNEQFF

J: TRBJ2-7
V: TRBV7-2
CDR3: CASSFPGQVRSYEQYF

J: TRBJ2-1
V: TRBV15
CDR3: CATSSRLAGGNGQFF

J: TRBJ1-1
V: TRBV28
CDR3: CASISTGEAFF

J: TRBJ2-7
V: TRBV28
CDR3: CASGFETAGTGRHEQYF

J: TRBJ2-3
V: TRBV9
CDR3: CASSVEGGGDTDTQYF

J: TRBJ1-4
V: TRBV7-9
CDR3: CAVGGTGAEKLFF

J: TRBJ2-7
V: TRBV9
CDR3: CASSVGLAGHEQYF

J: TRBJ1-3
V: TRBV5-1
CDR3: CASSSGQGGDTIYF

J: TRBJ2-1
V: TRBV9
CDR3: CASSVALAGYNEQFF

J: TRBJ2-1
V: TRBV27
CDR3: CASRTQGDEQFF

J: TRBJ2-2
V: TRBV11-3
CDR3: CASSLVSTSGSRTGELFF

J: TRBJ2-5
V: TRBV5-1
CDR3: CASSLVPGAGETQYF

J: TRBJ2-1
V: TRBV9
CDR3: CASSGRGSGPVF

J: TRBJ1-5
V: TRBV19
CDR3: CASSRKWEGPRNQPQHF

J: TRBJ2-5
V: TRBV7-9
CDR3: CSSSLGHQYF

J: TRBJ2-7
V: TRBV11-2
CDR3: CASSLNLGQNYEQYF

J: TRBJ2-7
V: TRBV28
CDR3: CASSLYSDRSYEQYF

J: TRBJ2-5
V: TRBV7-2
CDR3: CASSLATREGTQYF

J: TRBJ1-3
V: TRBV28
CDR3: CASSHNPGQGNTIYF

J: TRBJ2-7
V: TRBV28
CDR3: CASSFGQVEQYF

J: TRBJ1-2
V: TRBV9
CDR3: CASSVSGQSLYGYTF